These 9 T cell receptor beta chains came from one sample sequenced in a study of blood T cell repertoires in COVID-19. The assay was immunoSEQ multiplex PCR, and TCRdb's table has in-frame clones only and misses some. The top ten hold 6.5% to 10% of the sample, which has 150,000 to 200,000 clones, approximately 85% seen once. The sample comprised peripheral blood. These TCRs come from a woman aged 60 to 75 with acute or convalescent COVID-19.

This chain's CDR3 is CASSLLQGLDYNEQFF. Written as DNA, the CDR3 is TGTGCCAGCAGCCTTTTACAGGGACTAGACTACAATGAGCAGTTCTTC. The chain links TRBV11-2 to TRBJ2-1, with TRBD2 matching 8 bases. CDR1 and CDR2 from the germline V gene are SGHAT and FQNNGV. The V gene end was trimmed by 5 bases and the J gene end by 3 bases; junction bases not matched to a gene: 9. CDR3 length: 16 residues.

This chain joins TRBV6-2 or TRBV6-3 and TRBJ1-2; D ambiguous. V was trimmed by 2 bases and J by 3 bases, leaving 10 bases between them. CDR1 is MNHEY and CDR2 is SVGEGT in the germline V gene. This CDR3 has 14 residues. The CDR3 DNA is TGTGCCAGCAGTTACGTTGCCAGATACTATGGCTACACCTTC. Translating gives CASSYVARYYGYTF.

The chain combines TRBV24-1 with TRBJ1-1; D is undetermined. Germline CDR1 is KGHDR and CDR2 is SFDVKD. Trimming took off 7 bases at V and 0 bases at J, with 14 bases between the two ends. The CDR3 runs 15 residues. In DNA form, the CDR3 reads TGTGCCACCAGGGCCGAGGGAGGAATGAACACTGAAGCTTTCTTT. It encodes CATRAEGGMNTEAFF.

This clone was picked up a small number of times. The rearrangement links TRBV9 to TRBJ1-2; 7 bases map to TRBD1. The ends lost 4 bases at V and 2 bases at J; junction bases unmatched: 8. CDR1 is SGDLS, CDR2 YYNGEE, per germline. This CDR3 comprises 15 residues. This chain's CDR3 is CASSTAGTVNYGYTF. The CDR3 DNA reads as TGTGCCAGCAGCACAGCCGGGACAGTGAACTATGGCTACACCTTC.

This chain joins TRBV18 and TRBJ2-1, with 11 bases lining up with TRBD2. V trimming: 3 bases; J trimming: 10 bases; junction bases outside the gene matches: 2. Germline V gene sequence: CDR1 KGHSH, CDR2 LQKENI. The CDR3 spans 13 residues. This CDR3 reads CASSPGTSGEQFF. The CDR3 nucleotides are TGTGCCAGCTCACCCGGGACTAGCGGCGAGCAGTTCTTC. The whole variable domain, remainder taken from reference TRBV18 and TRBJ2-1, is NAGVMQNPRHLVRRRGQEARLRCSPMKGHSHVYWYRQLPEEGLKFMVYLQKENIIDESGMPKERFSAEFPKEGPSILRIQQVVRGDSAAYFCASSPGTSGEQFFGPGTRLTVL.

This sequence joins TRBV4-1 and TRBJ1-3; D gene ambiguous. Germline V gene data show CDR1 as MGHRA and CDR2 as YSYEKL. The CDR3 has 17 residues. V gave up 1 base and J gave up 0 bases, with 13 bases separating them. CDR3 region: CASSQGRVSTSGNTIYF. CDR3 sequence (DNA): TGCGCCAGCAGCCAAGGTCGGGTCTCGACCTCTGGAAACACCATATATTTT.

This chain joins TRBV6-5 and TRBJ1-3; D may be TRBD1 (6 bases). CDR1 MNHEY and CDR2 SVGAGI come from the germline V gene. There are 15 residues in the CDR3. The V gene lost 6 bases and the J gene lost 3 bases, with 15 bases spanning the gap. The CDR3 region is CASRTQGFGGNTIYF. In DNA form, the CDR3 reads TGTGCCAGCAGGACACAGGGCTTTGGTGGAAACACCATATATTTT.

This clone was counted a few times. The V call is TRBV30, the J call TRBJ2-5, with 9 bases aligning to TRBD2. V shed 2 bases, J shed 5 bases, and the junction held 6 bases outside the gene matches. Per germline, CDR1 GTSNPN and CDR2 SVGIG (reference sequence). The CDR3 has 14 amino acids. The CDR3 DNA sequence: TGTGCCTGGAGTAGGCGGGGGGGCATGGAGACCCAGTACTTC. It yields the protein CAWSRRGGMETQYF. The variable domain in full, with the rest retrieved from reference TRBV30 and TRBJ2-5, is SQTIHQWPATLVQPVGSPLSLECTVEGTSNPNLYWYRQAAGRGLQLLFYSVGIGQISSEVPQNLSASRPQDRQFILSSKKLLLSDSGFYLCAWSRRGGMETQYFGPGTRLLVL.

This clone has more than one count but fewer than ten. This sequence joins TRBV18 and TRBJ2-7; 7 nucleotides match TRBD1. The CDR3 has 13 amino acids. V shed 3 bases and J 5 bases; nucleotides not matched to a gene: 4. Germline V lookup: CDR1 KGHSH, CDR2 LQKENI. CDR3 nucleotides: TGTGCCAGCTCACCGCGTCAGGGGGACGAGCAGTACGTC. Encoded protein: CASSPRQGDEQYV.